Below are 26 T cell receptor beta chains sequenced from a single sample in a study of shared clonotypes between healthy human individuals. CD45RO-negative cells were positively selected for CCR7, leaving out terminally differentiated effector memory CD45RA+ cells. The method was immunoSEQ multiplex PCR; TCRdb's version includes in-frame clones alone and lacks a portion of them. The sample has more than 2 million clones; 85% to 95% are singletons. Specimen: naive CD8+ T cells sorted from blood. The receptors shown here come from a man aged 18 to 29 in good health.

This chain connects TRBV7-2 to TRBJ1-6; D is perhaps TRBD1 (5 bases). The CDR3 is 16 residues long. The V end lost 3 bases, the J end lost 3 bases, and 12 bases lay between the germline ends. From germline, CDR1 is SGHTA and CDR2 FQGNSA. In DNA, the CDR3 is TGTGCCAGCAGCTTCTATGGGGGAGACTATAATTCACCCCTCCACTTT. Encoded protein: CASSFYGGDYNSPLHF. Full variable domain (remainder filled in from reference TRBV7-2 and TRBJ1-6): GAGVSQSPSNKVTEKGKDVELRCDPISGHTALYWYRQSLGQGLEFLIYFQGNSAPDKSGLPSDRFSAERTGGSVSTLTIQRTQQEDSAVYLCASSFYGGDYNSPLHFGNGTRLTVT.

The chain couples TRBV27 to TRBJ2-5, with TRBD2 as a possible D gene (6 bases). V lost 2 bases and J lost 4, with 8 bases in between. The CDR3 contains 13 residues. Germline V gene sequence: CDR1 MNHEY, CDR2 SMNVEV (reference sequence). CDR3 in amino acids: CASSLGGSETQYF. The DNA for the CDR3 is TGTGCCAGCAGTTTAGGGGGGTCAGAGACCCAGTACTTC.

On this clone: This may come from a read error, since a much larger clone is one base off. The sample carries other DNA sequences with the same CDR3. In nucleotides, the CDR3 is TGTGCCTGGAGTGTAGAAGGGAACACTGAAGCTTTCTTT. Amino acid sequence: CAWSVEGNTEAFF. The chain uses TRBV30 and TRBJ1-1; D not resolved. V was pared by 0 bases and J by 1 base, with 6 bases between. Germline V gives CDR1 GTSNPN, CDR2 SVGIG (reference sequence). This CDR3 has 13 residues.

The chain recombines TRBV7-2 with TRBJ2-1; a possible D gene is TRBD1 (6 bases). Per germline, CDR1 SGHTA and CDR2 FQGNSA. The CDR3 runs to 14 residues. V was trimmed by 3 bases and J by 9 bases, leaving 15 bases between them. The CDR3 loop reads CASSFWTDASEQFF. In nucleotides, the CDR3 is TGTGCCAGCAGCTTTTGGACAGACGCCAGTGAGCAGTTCTTC. The entire variable domain, with the rest obtained from reference TRBV7-2 and TRBJ2-1, is as follows: GAGVSQSPSNKVTEKGKDVELRCDPISGHTALYWYRQSLGQGLEFLIYFQGNSAPDKSGLPSDRFSAERTGGSVSTLTIQRTQQEDSAVYLCASSFWTDASEQFFGPGTRLTVL.

The gene calls are TRBV13 and TRBJ1-2, with a weak D call TRBD1 (5 bases). Germline V CDR1 and CDR2: PRHDT, FYEKMQ (reference sequence). The CDR3 extends over 14 amino acids. Trimming removed 5 bases at V and 4 bases at J, with 14 bases between. The CDR3 here is CASSEGIDGYGYTF. CDR3 coding DNA: TGTGCCAGCAGCGAGGGGATTGACGGCTATGGCTACACCTTC.

This chain connects TRBV28 to TRBJ2-1; 9 nucleotides align to TRBD1. The V and J ends lost 6 bases and 6 bases, in that order; junction bases with no gene match: 9. The CDR3 is 15 residues long. The V gene's germline CDR1 is MDHEN and CDR2 SYDVKM. The CDR3 sequence is CASSEGQGVLNEQFF. The DNA of the CDR3 is TGTGCCAGCAGCGAGGGACAGGGAGTCCTCAATGAGCAGTTCTTC.

As DNA, the CDR3 is TGTGCCAGCAGCTTGTCTAACTACAATGAGCAGTTCTTC. It specifies CASSLSNYNEQFF. The chain carries TRBV5-6 and TRBJ2-1, with unresolved D. The CDR3 spans 13 residues. V was trimmed by 1 base and J by 3 bases, leaving 5 bases between them. Germline CDR1 reads SGHDT; CDR2 reads YYEEEE.

V is TRBV28 and J is TRBJ2-7; D unclear. Germline V gene lookup returns CDR1 MDHEN and CDR2 SYDVKM. The V end was cut by 6 bases, the J end by 3 bases, with 12 bases between. The CDR3 spans 13 residues. CDR3 residues: CASRGLPHYEQYF. The CDR3 DNA reads TGTGCCAGCAGAGGATTACCCCACTACGAGCAGTACTTC.

V and J are TRBV14 and TRBJ2-7; 7 bases are shared with TRBD1. The CDR3 covers 12 residues. Germline trimming cut 5 bases from V and 5 bases from J; bases unmatched to any gene: 3. From germline, CDR1 is SGHDN and CDR2 FVKESK. CDR3 nucleotides: TGTGCCAGCAGCGCACAGGGGAACGAGCAGTACTTC. Amino acid sequence: CASSAQGNEQYF.

The V gene is TRBV7-2, the J gene TRBJ2-7; D possibly corresponds to TRBD1 (6 bases). The CDR3 spans 14 residues. Germline assignment: CDR1 SGHTA and CDR2 FQGNSA. Trimming cost V 3 bases and J 3 bases, with 12 bases left between them. The CDR3 nucleotides read TGTGCCAGCAGCTTCGGACAGTTAAACTACGAGCAGTACTTC. Translated, it gives CASSFGQLNYEQYF. The whole variable domain, remainder taken from reference TRBV7-2 and TRBJ2-7, is GAGVSQSPSNKVTEKGKDVELRCDPISGHTALYWYRQSLGQGLEFLIYFQGNSAPDKSGLPSDRFSAERTGGSVSTLTIQRTQQEDSAVYLCASSFGQLNYEQYFGPGTRLTVT.

V usage is TRBV30 and J usage is TRBJ1-6; 8 bases align to TRBD1. Germline V CDR1 and CDR2: GTSNPN, SVGIG (reference sequence). Losses at the gene ends were 3 bases for V and 6 bases for J; bases not matched to a gene: 1. This CDR3 contains 13 residues. The CDR3 here is CAWSTGGNSPLHF. The CDR3 bases are TGTGCCTGGAGCACAGGGGGTAATTCACCCCTCCACTTT.

The J gene is TRBJ2-1, the V gene TRBV6-5; D may match TRBD1 or TRBD2 (5 bases each). The V end was cut by 5 bases, the J end by 2 bases, with 10 bases between. Germline V lookup: CDR1 MNHEY, CDR2 SVGAGI. This CDR3 has 14 amino acids. CDR3 DNA: TGTGCCAGCAGTAGGGACGGCCCCTACAATGAGCAGTTCTTC. Translated, it gives CASSRDGPYNEQFF.

This chain connects TRBV7-6 to TRBJ1-2; D gene unclear. The CDR3 is made up of 15 amino acids. Trimming stripped 0 bases from V and 3 bases from J, with 11 bases between. CDR1 SGHVS and CDR2 FNYEAQ come from the germline V gene. DNA for the CDR3: TGTGCCAGCAGCTTAGCACACAGTCCTTACTATGGCTACACCTTC. This translates into CASSLAHSPYYGYTF.

The rearrangement joins TRBV2 to TRBJ2-7; TRBD2 agrees at 7 bases. Trimming at V came to 6 bases and at J to 2 bases, leaving 10 bases not matched to a gene. CDR1 SNHLY and CDR2 FYNNEI come from the germline V gene. The CDR3 has 15 amino acids. The CDR3 sequence is CASREPLATTYEQYF. DNA of the CDR3: TGTGCCAGCAGAGAGCCACTAGCGACCACCTACGAGCAGTACTTC.

About this clone itself: The identical CDR3 is also encoded by other nucleotide sequences in the sample. The chain joins TRBV27 to TRBJ1-1; D call uncertain. Per germline, CDR1 MNHEY and CDR2 SMNVEV (reference sequence). Trimming stripped 2 bases from V and 0 bases from J, with 7 bases between. The CDR3 is 14 amino acids. CDR3: CASSLGRLNTEAFF. The DNA for the CDR3 is TGTGCCAGCAGTTTAGGACGGCTGAACACTGAAGCTTTCTTT.

This chain connects TRBV2 to TRBJ1-3; 7 nucleotides align to TRBD1. Germline CDR1 is SNHLY and CDR2 is FYNNEI. Trimming removed 5 bases from V and 2 bases from J; junction bases left unmatched: 9. The CDR3 spans 16 residues. CDR3 bases: TGTGCCAGCAGTTCCCAGGGGGAGGGTGCTGGAAACACCATATATTTT. This translates into CASSSQGEGAGNTIYF.

V usage is TRBV11-2 and J usage is TRBJ2-3; possibly TRBD1 or TRBD2 for D (6 bases each). CDR1 and CDR2 from the germline V gene are SGHAT and FQNNGV. V lost 2 bases and J lost 3, with 12 bases in between. The CDR3 has 15 amino acids. CDR3 nucleotide sequence: TGTGCCAGCAGCTTACCGGGGGCGGTAACAGATACGCAGTATTTT. It yields the protein CASSLPGAVTDTQYF.

This rearrangement joins TRBV9 to TRBJ2-7; 10 nucleotides match TRBD2. Germline CDR1 SGDLS, CDR2 YYNGEE. The CDR3 extends over 15 amino acids. V gave up 3 bases and J gave up 5 bases; unmatched junction bases: 8. The chain's CDR3 is CASSGSGGAGDEQYF. Written as DNA, the CDR3 is TGTGCCAGCAGCGGGAGCGGGGGGGCCGGCGACGAGCAGTACTTC.

The rearrangement joins TRBV13 to TRBJ1-1; possible D gene TRBD1, 6 bases. The germline V gene has CDR1 PRHDT and CDR2 FYEKMQ (reference sequence). The CDR3 spans 14 residues. V lost 5 bases and J 4 bases, leaving 14 bases between the germline ends. CDR3 nucleotides: TGTGCCAGCAGCCCCTGGGGGGCGGGCACTGAAGCTTTCTTT. It is translated as CASSPWGAGTEAFF. Full variable domain (rest looked up from reference TRBV13 and TRBJ1-1): AAGVIQSPRHLIKEKRETATLKCYPIPRHDTVYWYQQGPGQDPQFLISFYEKMQSDKGSIPDRFSAQQFSDYHSELNMSSLELGDSALYFCASSPWGAGTEAFFGQGTRLTVV.

The V and J genes are TRBV6-1 and TRBJ2-1; tentative D call: TRBD2 (5 bases). CDR3 length: 14 amino acids. V lost 8 bases to trimming and J lost 0 bases, with 11 bases between them. The V gene's germline CDR1 is MNHNS and CDR2 SASEGT. The CDR3 loop reads CASEDWSSYNEQFF. The CDR3 nucleotides are TGTGCCAGCGAGGACTGGAGCTCCTACAATGAGCAGTTCTTC.

The gene calls are TRBV7-9 and TRBJ2-7; 8 nucleotides line up with TRBD1. Germline V lookup: CDR1 SEHNR, CDR2 FQNEAQ (reference sequence). This CDR3 spans 14 amino acids. J was trimmed by 6 bases and V by 7 bases; bases with no gene match: 11. CDR3 amino acids: CASNPETGASEQYF. The CDR3 DNA sequence: TGTGCCAGCAACCCAGAGACAGGGGCTAGCGAGCAGTACTTC.

The chain combines TRBV30 with TRBJ2-7; 8 positions match TRBD2. There are 15 residues in the CDR3. The V and J ends lost 3 bases and 2 bases, in that order; junction bases with no gene match: 9. Germline CDR1 is GTSNPN and CDR2 is SVGIG (reference sequence). The CDR3 DNA follows: TGTGCCTGGAGGTGGGGAGCGGGAGCTGCCTACGAGCAGTACTTC. Translating gives CAWRWGAGAAYEQYF.

Notes on this clone: Other DNA sequences in the same sample also yield this CDR3. The rearrangement joins TRBV5-1 to TRBJ2-7, with D maybe TRBD1 (5 bases). This CDR3 is built from 12 residues. The V gene lost 4 bases and the J gene lost 3 bases, with 8 bases spanning the gap. Germline V CDR1 and CDR2: SGHRS, YFSETQ. The CDR3 coding sequence is TGCGCCAGCAGCCCAGGGTTCTACGAGCAGTACTTC. It yields the protein CASSPGFYEQYF.

The rearrangement links TRBV9 to TRBJ2-3; no reliable D call. CDR3 size: 15 residues. Germline-derived CDR1 and CDR2 are SGDLS and YYNGEE. V was pared by 3 bases and J by 4 bases, with 15 bases between. In DNA form, the CDR3 reads TGTGCCAGCAGCGCCAGTGGCATCGTCGCAGATACGCAGTATTTT. This encodes CASSASGIVADTQYF.

The CDR3 coding sequence is TGTGCCAGCAGTTCCCTGGCAGACGGAGCTAATGAAAAACTGTTTTTT. Encoded protein: CASSSLADGANEKLFF. The gene calls are TRBV28 and TRBJ1-4; D gene uncertain. Germline V gene sequence: CDR1 MDHEN, CDR2 SYDVKM. This CDR3 region has 16 residues. The V end lost 4 bases, the J end lost 3 bases, and 15 bases lay between the germline ends.

J is TRBJ1-6 and V is TRBV6-1, with D tentatively TRBD1 (6 bases). The CDR3 has 15 amino acids. In germline, CDR1 is MNHNS, CDR2 SASEGT. The V end lost 4 bases, the J end lost 5 bases, and 12 bases lay between the germline ends. CDR3 coding DNA: TGTGCCAGCAGTGGCACAGGGAGCAATAATTCACCCCTCCACTTT. This gives the protein CASSGTGSNNSPLHF.